This T cell receptor beta chain was sequenced during a study of molecular identifiers for immune sequencing clone quantification. Study overall: Four portions were sequenced after RNA from about 20,000 or 100,000 naive CD8 cells was split five ways in replicates. Regarding the study as a whole: Clones exceeding 20 RNA copies carried over 99% of effector molecules but under 1% of naive-cell molecules. Jurkat TCR RNA that was spiked in from one cell was reportedly detectable among some 1 million naive cells.

Previously described methods with listed TCR primers produced the bulk TCR libraries. TCRdb reanalysed the PCR reads using MiXCR and keeps one entry per CDR3 protein. Among some 590,000 distinct CDR3 sequences listed, 25% were seen once. This clonotype was seen many times. Its antigen is unknown. The CDR3 covers 15 residues. Trimming pared 1 base from V and 3 bases from J, leaving 10 bases between. Germline-derived CDR1 and CDR2 are SGHTA and FQGNSA. The TCR was taken from a human donor in good health. Some libraries in this study had Jurkat cell RNA spiked in. This chain links TRBV7-2 with TRBJ1-3, with TRBD1 as a possible D gene (6 bases). Sequenced: naive CD8+ T cells from blood, with Jurkat cell RNA spiked in. Documented subset: FACS-sorted CD8+CD4-CCR7+CD45RA+ naive T cells. The CDR3 protein is CASSLGGTIGNTIYF. CDR3 sequence (DNA): TGTGCCAGCAGCTTAGGAGGGACAATTGGAAACACCATATATTTT. The entire variable domain, with the rest obtained from reference TRBV7-2 and TRBJ1-3, is as follows: GAGVSQSPSNKVTEKGKDVELRCDPISGHTALYWYRQSLGQGLEFLIYFQGNSAPDKSGLPSDRFSAERTGGSVSTLTIQRTQQEDSAVYLCASSLGGTIGNTIYFGEGSWLTVV.